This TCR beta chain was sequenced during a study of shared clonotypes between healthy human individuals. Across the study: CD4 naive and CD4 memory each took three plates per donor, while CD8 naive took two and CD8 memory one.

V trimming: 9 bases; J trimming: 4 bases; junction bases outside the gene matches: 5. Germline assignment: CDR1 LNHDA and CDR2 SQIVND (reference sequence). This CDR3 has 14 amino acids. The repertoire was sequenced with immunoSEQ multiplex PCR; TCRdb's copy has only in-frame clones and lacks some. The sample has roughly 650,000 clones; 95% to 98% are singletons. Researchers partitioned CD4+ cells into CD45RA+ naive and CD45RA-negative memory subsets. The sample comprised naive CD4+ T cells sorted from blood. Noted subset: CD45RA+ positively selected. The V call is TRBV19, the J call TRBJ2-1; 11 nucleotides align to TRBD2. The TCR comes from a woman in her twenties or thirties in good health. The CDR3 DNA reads TGTGCCAGCCTAGCGGGAGGCCGGTACAATGAGCAGTTCTTC. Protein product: CASLAGGRYNEQFF.